This T cell receptor (beta chain) derives from a study of neurological immune-mediated disorders. Study-wide findings and caveats: Patients with HTLV-1-associated myelopathy showed the most TCR clonal expansion. Those with multiple sclerosis showed the least, falling below healthy controls. None of the CDR3 amino acid sequences of expanded clones were shared across subjects, and this suggested private repertoires in all groups. The repertoires of 18 of 34 multiple sclerosis patients were placed by phylogenetic grouping in a single related-CDR3 cluster, which may be a signature.

MiXCR, run by TCRdb on the 5' RACE reads, gives a single entry per CDR3 protein. The sample records fewer than 65,000 distinct CDR3 sequences, approximately 4% being singletons. This clonotype was seen many times. The antigen remains undetermined. Unmatched junction bases numbered 17, after V lost 7 bases and J lost 0 bases. The CDR3 loop spans 19 amino acids. Germline lookup yields CDR1 SGHAT and CDR2 FQNNGV. This TCR derives from a middle-aged man with multiple sclerosis. This chain links TRBV11-2 with TRBJ2-1, with 8 bases aligning to TRBD2. The sequenced sample was PBMCs. The CDR3 spells CASTRGSGTPRSSYNEQFF. The CDR3 DNA reads TGTGCCAGCACCCGGGGTAGCGGGACACCCCGGAGCTCCTACAATGAGCAGTTCTTC. Full variable domain (rest looked up from reference TRBV11-2 and TRBJ2-1): EAGVAQSPRYKIIEKRQSVAFWCNPISGHATLYWYQQILGQGPKLLIQFQNNGVVDDSQLPKDRFSAERLKGVDSTLKIQPAKLEDSAVYLCASTRGSGTPRSSYNEQFFGPGTRLTVL.